The 6 T cell receptor beta chains listed next were all sequenced from one sample in a study of CD4 T cells in relation to SARS-CoV-2 and coronaviruses. TCRdb keeps only in-frame clones here, not all; method: immunoSEQ multiplex PCR. The table shows about 59,000 clones, with 86% occurring only once. CD4+ T cells from unexposed donors were obtained before the COVID-19 pandemic (2011-2018). Material for sequencing was memory CD4+ T cells from PBMCs. The source of these receptors is a human donor in good health.

V is TRBV6-5 and J is TRBJ2-2; either TRBD1 or TRBD2 may supply D (6 bases each). Trimming shortened V by 5 bases and J by 5 bases, and 15 bases separated the two germline ends. The CDR3 contains 15 residues. Germline V CDR1 and CDR2: MNHEY, SVGAGI. The CDR3 DNA reads as TGTGCCAGCAGTCACAGGGTGGGGGGAACCGGGGAGCTGTTTTTT. This gives the protein CASSHRVGGTGELFF.

The chain has TRBV5-1 and TRBJ2-5; D gene unclear. Between the trimmed V and J ends, which lost 0 bases and 1 base, there was a span of 10 bases. CDR3 length: 15 residues. Germline V gene lookup returns CDR1 SGHRS and CDR2 YFSETQ. The DNA of the CDR3 is TGCGCCAGCAGCTTGGAAGCACAGCGCCAAGAGACCCAGTACTTC. This gives the protein CASSLEAQRQETQYF.

This chain uses TRBV20-1 with TRBJ1-2; D not resolved. The CDR3 is 13 residues long. Per the germline V gene, CDR1 is DFQATT and CDR2 is SNEGSKA (reference sequence). V was shortened by 3 bases and J by 4 bases, with 12 bases between the two germline ends. CDR3: CSASQAAAYGYTF. As DNA, the CDR3 is TGCAGTGCTAGTCAGGCCGCAGCCTATGGCTACACCTTC.

The chain combines TRBV7-9 with TRBJ1-1; D not certain. Between the trimmed V and J ends, which lost 0 bases and 3 bases, there was a span of 5 bases. CDR1 and CDR2 (germline): SEHNR, FQNEAQ (reference sequence). The length of the CDR3 is 13 residues. The CDR3 nucleotides are TGTGCCAGCAGCTTAGCCGGGTACACTGAAGCTTTCTTT. The encoded protein is CASSLAGYTEAFF.

The chain recombines TRBV24-1 with TRBJ2-1; 8 nucleotides align to TRBD1. CDR1 is KGHDR and CDR2 is SFDVKD in the germline V gene. CDR3 length equals 16 residues. Trimming at V came to 2 bases and at J to 4 bases, leaving 6 bases not matched to a gene. Here the CDR3 DNA reads TGTGCCACCAGTGATTCAACGGGACAGGTATACAATGAGCAGTTCTTC. Translation gives CATSDSTGQVYNEQFF.

This clone was observed a single time. Here the CDR3 reads CASSLSGGRAEAFF. As DNA, the CDR3 is TGTGCCAGCAGCTTATCAGGGGGCAGGGCTGAAGCTTTCTTT. The V gene is TRBV11-1, the J gene TRBJ1-1, with TRBD1 matching 8 bases. V shed 2 bases and J 6 bases; nucleotides not matched to a gene: 5. Germline assignment: CDR1 SGHAT and CDR2 FQDESV (reference sequence). The CDR3 totals 14 residues.